Listed here is a single TCR beta chain. What it recognizes is unknown. This specimen comes from a study of cytomegalovirus exposure and HLA in healthy donors. Study conclusions and caveats: Among immune exposure information, only CMV serostatus was available.

PCR amplification relied on 60 Vbeta primers (plus 13 Jbeta primers). TCRdb's copy holds only in-frame clones and misses some; the assay was immunoSEQ multiplex PCR. The sample records about 140,000 clones, around two thirds being singletons. Nominal health characterized the donors when sampled, though unrecorded immune exposures were likely. CDR1 and CDR2 (germline): MNHEY, SVGAGI. Trimming pared 4 bases from V and 8 bases from J, leaving 18 bases between. The CDR3 totals 15 residues. The sequence came from a man aged 25-45 years in good health and CMV-seropositive. The chain is built from TRBV6-5 and TRBJ1-3; D gene uncertain. The sample was PBMCs. CDR3 sequence (DNA): TGTGCCAGCAGTTCCCCCCGAGGGATGGGAGACACCATATATTTT. The encoded protein is CASSSPRGMGDTIYF.